This entry features one TCR beta chain sequence. Methods used by the authors: Using reference gene primer amplification, nucleated cell counts were estimated. This table comes from immunoSEQ multiplex PCR, and its TCRdb copy is limited to in-frame clones, with some not included. The V and J calls and clone size are taken from that table; D and trimming were inferred from the DNA. The sample gives around 470,000 clones, 89% of which show up once; 0.8% to 0.9% is in the top ten. The data belong to a study of blood T cell repertoires in COVID-19. The wider study: The origin of the acute and convalescent COVID-19 samples was the United States, Italy and Spain.

Seattle's enrolled individuals joined amid active infection and were then monitored longitudinally. CDR3 length: 18 amino acids. Deletions cut 4 bases from V and 1 base from J, with 21 bases between. Germline CDR1 and CDR2: KGHDR and SFDVKD. Material for sequencing was peripheral blood. This chain joins TRBV24-1 and TRBJ1-1; D gene ambiguous. The sequence was collected from a man in his late teens or twenties with COVID-19, enrolled during active disease. In DNA form, the CDR3 reads TGTGCCACCAGTGACCCGGCCCCCCATGGGCGTCCGAACACTGAAGCTTTCTTT. Translation: CATSDPAPHGRPNTEAFF.